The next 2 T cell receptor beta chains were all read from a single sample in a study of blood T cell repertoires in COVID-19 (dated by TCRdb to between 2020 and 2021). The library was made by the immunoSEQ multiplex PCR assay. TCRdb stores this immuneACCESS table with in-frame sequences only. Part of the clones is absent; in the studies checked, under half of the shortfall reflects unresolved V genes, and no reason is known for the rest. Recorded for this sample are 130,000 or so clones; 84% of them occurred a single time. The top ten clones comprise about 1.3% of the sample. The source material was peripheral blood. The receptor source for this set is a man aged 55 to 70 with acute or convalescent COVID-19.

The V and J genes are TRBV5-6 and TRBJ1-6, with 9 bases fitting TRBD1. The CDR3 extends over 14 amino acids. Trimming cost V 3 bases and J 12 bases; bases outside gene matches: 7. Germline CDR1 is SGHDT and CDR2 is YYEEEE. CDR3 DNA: TGTGCCAGCAGCTGGGGACAGGGCGGGGGACCCCTCCACTTT. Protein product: CASSWGQGGGPLHF.

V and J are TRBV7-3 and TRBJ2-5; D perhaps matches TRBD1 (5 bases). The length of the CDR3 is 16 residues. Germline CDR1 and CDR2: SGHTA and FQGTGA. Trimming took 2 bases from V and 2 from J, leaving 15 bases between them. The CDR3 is CASSLGQGIRQETQYF. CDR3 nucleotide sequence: TGTGCCAGCAGCTTAGGGCAGGGAATCAGACAAGAGACCCAGTACTTC. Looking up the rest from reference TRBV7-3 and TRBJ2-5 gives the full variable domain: GAGVSQTPSNKVTEKGKYVELRCDPISGHTALYWYRQSLGQGPEFLIYFQGTGAADDSGLPNDRFFAVRPEGSVSTLKIQRTERGDSAVYLCASSLGQGIRQETQYFGPGTRLLVL.